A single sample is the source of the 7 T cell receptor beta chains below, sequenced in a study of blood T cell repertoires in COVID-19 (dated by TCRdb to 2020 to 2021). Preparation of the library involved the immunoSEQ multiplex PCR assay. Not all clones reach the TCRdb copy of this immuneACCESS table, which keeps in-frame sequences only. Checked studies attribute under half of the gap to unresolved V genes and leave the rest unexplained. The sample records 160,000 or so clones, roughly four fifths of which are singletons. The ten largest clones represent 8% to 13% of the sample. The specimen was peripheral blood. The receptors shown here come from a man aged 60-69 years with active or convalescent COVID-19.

CDR3 bases: TGTGCCAGCAGTCTGGGGCCGAGATTGTTTTTT. Translated: CASSLGPRLFF. This chain uses TRBV25-1 with TRBJ2-2; TRBD1 is a possible D gene (5 bases). The germline gives CDR1 MGHDK, CDR2 SYGVNS. The length of the CDR3 is 11 residues. The V gene lost 5 bases and the J gene lost 15 bases, with 13 bases spanning the gap.

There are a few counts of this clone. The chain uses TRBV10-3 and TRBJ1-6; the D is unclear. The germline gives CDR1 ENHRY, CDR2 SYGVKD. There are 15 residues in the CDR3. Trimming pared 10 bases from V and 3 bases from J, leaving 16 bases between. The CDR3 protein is CATRGEALYNSPLHF. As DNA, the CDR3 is TGTGCCACCCGGGGAGAGGCCCTCTATAATTCACCCCTCCACTTT.

The CDR3 region is CASLRQGFTDTQYF. CDR3 in DNA: TGTGCCAGCCTCCGACAGGGTTTTACAGATACGCAGTATTTT. The genes are TRBV7-9 and TRBJ2-3; TRBD1 agrees at 7 bases. Trimming cost V 8 bases and J 3 bases; bases outside gene matches: 8. The CDR3 is 14 residues long. Germline V gene data show CDR1 as SEHNR and CDR2 as FQNEAQ (reference sequence).

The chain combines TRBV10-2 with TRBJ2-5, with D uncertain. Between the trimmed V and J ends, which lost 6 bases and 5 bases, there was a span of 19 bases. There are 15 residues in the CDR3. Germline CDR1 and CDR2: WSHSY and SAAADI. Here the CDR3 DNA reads TGCGCCAGCAGGCAGAAAGAGTTAATGGAGGAGACCCAGTACTTC. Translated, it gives CASRQKELMEETQYF.

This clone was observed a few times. CDR3 in amino acids: CASSQGFRNYGYTF. DNA for the CDR3: TGTGCCAGCAGCCAAGGGTTCCGGAACTATGGCTACACCTTC. This chain links TRBV3-1 (or the pseudogene TRBV3-2) with TRBJ1-2; D uncertain. This CDR3 is built from 14 residues. Between the trimmed V and J ends, which lost 1 base and 2 bases, there was a span of 8 bases. Per the germline V gene, CDR1 is LGHDT and CDR2 is YNNKEL (reference sequence).

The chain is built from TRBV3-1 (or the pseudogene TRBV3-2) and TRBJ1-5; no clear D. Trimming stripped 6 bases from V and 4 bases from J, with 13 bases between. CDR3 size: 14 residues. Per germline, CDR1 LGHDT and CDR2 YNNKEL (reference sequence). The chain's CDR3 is CASSTSTNNQPQHF. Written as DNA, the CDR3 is TGTGCCAGCAGTACCTCGACAAATAATCAGCCCCAGCATTTT.

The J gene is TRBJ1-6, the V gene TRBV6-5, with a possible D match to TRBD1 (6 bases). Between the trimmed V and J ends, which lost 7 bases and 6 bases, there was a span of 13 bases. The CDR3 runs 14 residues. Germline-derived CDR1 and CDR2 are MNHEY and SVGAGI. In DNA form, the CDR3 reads TGTGCCAGCAAAATGGACAGTTTTAATTCACCCCTCCACTTT. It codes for CASKMDSFNSPLHF.